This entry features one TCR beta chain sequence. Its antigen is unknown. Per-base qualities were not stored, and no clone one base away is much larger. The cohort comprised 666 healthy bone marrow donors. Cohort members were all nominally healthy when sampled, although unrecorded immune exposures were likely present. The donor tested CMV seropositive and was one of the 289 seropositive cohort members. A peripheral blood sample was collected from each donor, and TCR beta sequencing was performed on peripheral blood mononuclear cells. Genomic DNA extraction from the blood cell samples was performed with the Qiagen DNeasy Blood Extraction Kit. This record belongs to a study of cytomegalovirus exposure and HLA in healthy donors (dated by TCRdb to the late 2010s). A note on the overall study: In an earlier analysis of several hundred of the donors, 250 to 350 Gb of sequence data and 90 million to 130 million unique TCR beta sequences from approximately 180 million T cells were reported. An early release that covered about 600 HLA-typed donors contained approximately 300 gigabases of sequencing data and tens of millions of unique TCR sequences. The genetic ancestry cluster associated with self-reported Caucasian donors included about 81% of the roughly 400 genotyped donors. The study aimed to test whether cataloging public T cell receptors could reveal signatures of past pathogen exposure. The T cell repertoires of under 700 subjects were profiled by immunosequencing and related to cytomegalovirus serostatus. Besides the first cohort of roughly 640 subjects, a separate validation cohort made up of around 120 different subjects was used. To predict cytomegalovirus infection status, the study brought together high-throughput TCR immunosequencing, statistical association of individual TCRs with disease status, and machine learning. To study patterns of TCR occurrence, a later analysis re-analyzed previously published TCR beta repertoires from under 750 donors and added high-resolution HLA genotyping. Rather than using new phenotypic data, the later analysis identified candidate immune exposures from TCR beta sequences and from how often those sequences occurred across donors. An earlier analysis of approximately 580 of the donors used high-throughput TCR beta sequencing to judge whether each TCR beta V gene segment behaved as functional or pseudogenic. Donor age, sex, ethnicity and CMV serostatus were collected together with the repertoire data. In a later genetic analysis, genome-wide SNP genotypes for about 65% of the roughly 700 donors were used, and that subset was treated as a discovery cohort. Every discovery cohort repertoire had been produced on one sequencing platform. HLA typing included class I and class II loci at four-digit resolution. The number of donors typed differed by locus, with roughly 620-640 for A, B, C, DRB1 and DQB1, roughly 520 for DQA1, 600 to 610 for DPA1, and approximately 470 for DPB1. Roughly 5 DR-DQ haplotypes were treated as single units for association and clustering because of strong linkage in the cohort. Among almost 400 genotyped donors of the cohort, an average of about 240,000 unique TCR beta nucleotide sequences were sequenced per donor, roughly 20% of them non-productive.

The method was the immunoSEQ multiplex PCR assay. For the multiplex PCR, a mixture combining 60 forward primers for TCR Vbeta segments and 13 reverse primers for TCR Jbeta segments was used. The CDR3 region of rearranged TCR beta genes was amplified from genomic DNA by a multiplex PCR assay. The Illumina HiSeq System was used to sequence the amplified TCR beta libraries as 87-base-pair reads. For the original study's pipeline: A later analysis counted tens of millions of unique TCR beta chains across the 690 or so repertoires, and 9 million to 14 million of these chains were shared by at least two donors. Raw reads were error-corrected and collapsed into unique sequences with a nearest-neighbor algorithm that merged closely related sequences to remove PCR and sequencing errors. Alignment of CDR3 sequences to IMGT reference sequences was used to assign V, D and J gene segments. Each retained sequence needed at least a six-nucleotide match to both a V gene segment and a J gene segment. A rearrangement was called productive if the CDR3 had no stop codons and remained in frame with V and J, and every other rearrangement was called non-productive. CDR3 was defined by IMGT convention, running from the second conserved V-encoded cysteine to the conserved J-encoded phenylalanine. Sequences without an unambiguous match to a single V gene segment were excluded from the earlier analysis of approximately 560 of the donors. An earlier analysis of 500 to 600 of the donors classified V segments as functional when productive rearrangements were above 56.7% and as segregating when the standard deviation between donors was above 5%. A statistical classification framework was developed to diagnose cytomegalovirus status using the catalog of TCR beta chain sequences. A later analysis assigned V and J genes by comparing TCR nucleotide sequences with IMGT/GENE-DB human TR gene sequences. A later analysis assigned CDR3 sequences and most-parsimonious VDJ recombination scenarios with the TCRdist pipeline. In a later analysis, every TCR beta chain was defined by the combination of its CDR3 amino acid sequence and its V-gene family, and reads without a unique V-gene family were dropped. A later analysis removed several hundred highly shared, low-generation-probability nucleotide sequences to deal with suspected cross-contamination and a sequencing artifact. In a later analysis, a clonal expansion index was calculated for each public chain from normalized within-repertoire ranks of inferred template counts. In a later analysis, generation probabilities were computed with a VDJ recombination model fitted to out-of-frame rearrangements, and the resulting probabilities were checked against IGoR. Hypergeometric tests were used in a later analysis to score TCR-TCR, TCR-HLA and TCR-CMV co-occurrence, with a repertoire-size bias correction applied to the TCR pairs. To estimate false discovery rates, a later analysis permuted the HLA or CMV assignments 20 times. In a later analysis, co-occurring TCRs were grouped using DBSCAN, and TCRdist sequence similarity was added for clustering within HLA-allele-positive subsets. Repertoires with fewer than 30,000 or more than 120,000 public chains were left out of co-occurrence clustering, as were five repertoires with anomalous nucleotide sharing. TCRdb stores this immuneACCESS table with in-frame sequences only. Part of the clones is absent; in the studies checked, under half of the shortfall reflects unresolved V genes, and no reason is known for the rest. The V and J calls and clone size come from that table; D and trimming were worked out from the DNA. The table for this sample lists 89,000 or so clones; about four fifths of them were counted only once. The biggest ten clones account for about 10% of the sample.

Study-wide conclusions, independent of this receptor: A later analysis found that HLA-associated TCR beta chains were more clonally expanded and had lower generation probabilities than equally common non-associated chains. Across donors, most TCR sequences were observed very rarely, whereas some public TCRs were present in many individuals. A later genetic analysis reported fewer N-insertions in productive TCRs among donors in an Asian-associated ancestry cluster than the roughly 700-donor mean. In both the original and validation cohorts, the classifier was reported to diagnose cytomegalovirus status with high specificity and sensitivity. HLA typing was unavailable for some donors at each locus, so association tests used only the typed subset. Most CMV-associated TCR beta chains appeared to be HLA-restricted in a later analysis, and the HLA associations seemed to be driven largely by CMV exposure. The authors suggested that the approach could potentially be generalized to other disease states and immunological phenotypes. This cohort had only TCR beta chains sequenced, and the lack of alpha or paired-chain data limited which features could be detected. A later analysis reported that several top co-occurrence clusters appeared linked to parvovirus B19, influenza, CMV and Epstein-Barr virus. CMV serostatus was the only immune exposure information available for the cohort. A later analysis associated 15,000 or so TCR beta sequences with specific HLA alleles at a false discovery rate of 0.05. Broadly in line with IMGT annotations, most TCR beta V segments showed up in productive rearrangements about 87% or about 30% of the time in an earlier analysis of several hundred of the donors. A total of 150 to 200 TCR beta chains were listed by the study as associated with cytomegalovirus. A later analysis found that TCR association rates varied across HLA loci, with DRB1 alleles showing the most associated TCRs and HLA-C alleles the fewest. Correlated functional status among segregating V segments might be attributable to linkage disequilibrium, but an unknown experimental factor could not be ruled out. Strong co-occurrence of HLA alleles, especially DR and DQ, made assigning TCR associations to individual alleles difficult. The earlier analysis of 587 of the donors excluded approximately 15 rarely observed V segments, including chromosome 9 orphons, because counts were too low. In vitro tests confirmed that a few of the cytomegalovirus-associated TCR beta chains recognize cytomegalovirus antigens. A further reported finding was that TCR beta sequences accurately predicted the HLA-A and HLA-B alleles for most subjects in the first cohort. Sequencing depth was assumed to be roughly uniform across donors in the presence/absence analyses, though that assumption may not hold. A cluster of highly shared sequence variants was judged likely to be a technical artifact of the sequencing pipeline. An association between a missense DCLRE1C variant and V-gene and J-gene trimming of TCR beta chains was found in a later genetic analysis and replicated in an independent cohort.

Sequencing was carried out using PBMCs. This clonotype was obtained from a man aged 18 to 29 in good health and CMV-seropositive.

The DNA sequence follows: TGTGCCAGCAGTCAAAACTCTGGGGCCAACGTCCTGACTTTC. This is translated as CASSQNSGANVLTF. The rearrangement joined TRBV6-5 to TRBJ2-6; the D gene is unclear. The cysteine opens and the phenylalanine closes a CDR3 of 14 amino acids. The sequence is cut down to CDR3 DNA, 42 bases in frame from base 1. Reading the germline V gene gives CDR1 MNHEY and CDR2 SVGAGI. V drops 5 bases and J drops 0 bases, leaving 5 bases in between.